These 23 T cell receptor beta chains were sequenced from one sample in a study of T cell responses to AZD1222 COVID-19 vaccine. The table came from immunoSEQ multiplex PCR; TCRdb's copy has only in-frame clones and leaves some out. The profile shows 160,000 or so clones, roughly nine tenths of them singletons. Specimen: peripheral blood, collected on day 0 of AZD1222 vaccination. The receptors were gathered from an adult in good health.

This clone was seen a single time. This sequence joins TRBV5-4 and TRBJ1-1; D remains unclear. The CDR3 runs to 14 residues. V gave up 0 bases and J gave up 6 bases, with 12 bases separating them. Germline-derived CDR1 and CDR2 are SGHNT and YYREEE (reference sequence). The CDR3 coding sequence is TGTGCCAGCAGCTTGGAGGGCAGATGGGCTGAAGCTTTCTTT. As protein: CASSLEGRWAEAFF. The complete variable domain, with remaining parts taken from reference TRBV5-4 and TRBJ1-1, reads ETGVTQSPTHLIKTRGQQVTLRCSSQSGHNTVSWYQQALGQGPQFIFQYYREEENGRGNFPPRFSGLQFPNYSSELNVNALELDDSALYLCASSLEGRWAEAFFGQGTRLTVV.

The gene calls are TRBV29-1 and TRBJ1-1, with 7 bases matching TRBD1. From germline, CDR1 is SQVTM and CDR2 ANQGSEA. The CDR3 loop spans 12 amino acids. The V segment lost 7 bases and the J segment 1 base; nucleotides outside the gene matches: 3. For the CDR3, the DNA is TGCAGCGCGGGACAGACGAACACTGAAGCTTTCTTT. It encodes CSAGQTNTEAFF.

The chain employs TRBV7-9 and TRBJ2-3; possibly TRBD1 for D (6 bases). The CDR3 has 16 residues. V lost 6 bases and J lost 2, with 18 bases in between. Germline V gene lookup returns CDR1 SEHNR and CDR2 FQNEAQ (reference sequence). The CDR3 protein is CASRRGAGDPTDTQYF. For the CDR3, the DNA is TGTGCCAGCAGACGAGGGGCAGGGGATCCCACAGATACGCAGTATTTT.

The DNA for the CDR3 is TGTGCCAGCAGTTTCGGGACAGGGACTTCTGGCTACACCTTC. This sequence encodes CASSFGTGTSGYTF. The chain is built from TRBV6-2 or TRBV6-3 and TRBJ1-2; 9 bases fit TRBD1. V trimming: 4 bases; J trimming: 7 bases; junction bases outside the gene matches: 7. Looked up from germline, CDR1 is MNHEY and CDR2 is SVGEGT. The length of the CDR3 is 14 residues.

This clone turned up a few times. The chain is built from TRBV6-2 or TRBV6-3 and TRBJ2-7; D is undetermined. The CDR3 is made up of 14 amino acids. Germline V gene data show CDR1 as MNHEY and CDR2 as SVGEGT. Trimming cost V 0 bases and J 0 bases, with 6 bases left between them. Here the CDR3 reads CASSYSPDSYEQYF. Here the CDR3 DNA reads TGTGCCAGCAGTTACTCGCCAGACTCCTACGAGCAGTACTTC.

This clone has a handful of counts. V and J are TRBV25-1 and TRBJ2-2; 7 bases line up with TRBD1. J gave up 1 base and V 3 bases, and 2 bases lay outside the gene matches. The CDR3 contains 15 residues. CDR1 and CDR2 (germline): MGHDK, SYGVNS. The CDR3 here is CASSETGRNTGELFF. Here the CDR3 DNA reads TGTGCCAGCAGTGAGACAGGGAGGAACACCGGGGAGCTGTTTTTT.

This chain uses TRBV7-3 with TRBJ2-3; the D gene is possibly TRBD1 (8 bases). Germline lookup yields CDR1 SGHTA and CDR2 FQGTGA. CDR3 length equals 14 residues. V shed 2 bases and J shed 9 bases, with 15 bases lying between them. The CDR3 here is CASSLGQGAGTQYF. The CDR3 DNA reads TGTGCCAGCAGCTTAGGACAGGGAGCGGGGACGCAGTATTTT.

This chain joins TRBV28 and TRBJ1-6, with D possibly being TRBD1 (5 bases). V was trimmed by 7 bases and J by 8 bases, leaving 21 bases between them. Germline V gene sequence: CDR1 MDHEN, CDR2 SYDVKM. This CDR3 is built from 16 residues. The CDR3 here is CASTELDGTDHSPLHF. DNA for the CDR3: TGTGCCAGCACCGAACTCGACGGGACGGACCATTCACCCCTCCACTTT.

The CDR3 DNA follows: TGTGCCAGCAGCTTACGACCCGGGAGGGGCAATGAGCAGTTCTTC. Protein product: CASSLRPGRGNEQFF. The J gene is TRBJ2-1, the V gene TRBV11-1; TRBD2 matches at 8 bases. In germline, CDR1 is SGHAT, CDR2 FQDESV (reference sequence). Unmatched junction bases numbered 6, after V lost 2 bases and J lost 6 bases. The CDR3 is made up of 15 amino acids.

The rearrangement links TRBV4-2 to TRBJ2-2; 16 nucleotides line up with TRBD2. The length of the CDR3 is 20 residues. V gave up 1 base and J gave up 0 bases; unmatched junction bases: 5. Germline assignment: CDR1 LGHNA and CDR2 YNFKEQ. The CDR3 nucleotides read TGTGCCAGCAGCCAAGCCCCGGGACTAGCGGGAGGGACGAACACCGGGGAGCTGTTTTTT. Translated: CASSQAPGLAGGTNTGELFF.

The V gene is TRBV6-1, the J gene TRBJ1-5; D is uncertain. The CDR3 extends over 15 amino acids. V shed 2 bases and J shed 2 bases, with 10 bases lying between them. CDR1 is MNHNS, CDR2 SASEGT, per germline. The CDR3 coding sequence is TGTGCCAGCAGTGAAATGTATACGGGCAATCAGCCCCAGCATTTT. Translation gives CASSEMYTGNQPQHF.

V is TRBV10-1 and J is TRBJ2-2, with D perhaps TRBD1 (6 bases). V was clipped by 5 bases and J by 0 bases, with 16 bases between them. This CDR3 has 17 residues. Germline assignment: CDR1 WNHNN and CDR2 SYGVQD (reference sequence). CDR3 residues: CASSCDRDNSNTGELFF. For the CDR3, the DNA is TGCGCCAGCAGTTGCGACCGGGACAACTCGAACACCGGGGAGCTGTTTTTT.

V gene TRBV2 combines with J gene TRBJ1-5; D call uncertain. CDR3 length: 11 amino acids. V lost 5 bases, J lost 5 bases, and 4 bases lay in between. Germline V gives CDR1 SNHLY, CDR2 FYNNEI. CDR3 sequence reads: CASSTDQPQHF. The CDR3 DNA reads TGTGCCAGCAGTACCGATCAGCCCCAGCATTTT.

The chain couples TRBV6-2 or TRBV6-3 to TRBJ2-4, with D perhaps given as TRBD1 or TRBD2 (5 bases each). CDR3 size: 15 residues. V lost 6 bases and J lost 0, with 12 bases in between. Looked up from germline, CDR1 is MNHEY and CDR2 is SVGEGT. The CDR3 sequence is CASSLGTAAKNIQYF. CDR3 coding DNA: TGTGCCAGCAGCCTCGGGACCGCAGCCAAAAACATTCAGTACTTC.

This clone has just one count. The chain is built from TRBV6-1 and TRBJ1-5, with D unresolved. The V gene's germline CDR1 is MNHNS and CDR2 SASEGT. The CDR3 covers 15 residues. V was cut by 2 bases and J by 0 bases, with 8 bases left in between. The CDR3 sequence: CASSESSYSNQPQHF. The CDR3 DNA reads TGTGCCAGCAGTGAAAGCAGTTATAGCAATCAGCCCCAGCATTTT.

This chain uses TRBV7-2 with TRBJ1-6; no firm D call. CDR1 is SGHTA and CDR2 is FQGNSA in the germline V gene. Deletions cut 3 bases from V and 6 bases from J, with 15 bases between. This CDR3 has 16 amino acids. CDR3 loop: CASSLSDNVGNSPLHF. Written as DNA, the CDR3 is TGTGCCAGCAGCTTGTCCGACAACGTGGGTAATTCACCCCTCCACTTT. Full variable domain (rest looked up from reference TRBV7-2 and TRBJ1-6): GAGVSQSPSNKVTEKGKDVELRCDPISGHTALYWYRQSLGQGLEFLIYFQGNSAPDKSGLPSDRFSAERTGGSVSTLTIQRTQQEDSAVYLCASSLSDNVGNSPLHFGNGTRLTVT.

The V and J genes are TRBV5-4 and TRBJ1-1; possible D gene TRBD1, 5 bases. The CDR3 spans 14 residues. Germline loops: CDR1 SGHNT, CDR2 YYREEE (reference sequence). Trimming removed 0 bases at V and 5 bases at J, with 11 bases between. For the CDR3, the DNA is TGTGCCAGCAGCTTGGCCGGGGGTCGGACTGAAGCTTTCTTT. Encoded protein: CASSLAGGRTEAFF.

The chain couples TRBV11-2 to TRBJ1-3; 11 nucleotides match TRBD1. The J segment lost 8 bases and the V segment lost 7 bases, leaving 16 bases of the junction unmatched. The germline V gene encodes CDR1 SGHAT and CDR2 FQNNGV. This CDR3 has 17 residues. CDR3 sequence: CASTPGQGVFGADTIYF. CDR3 nucleotides: TGTGCCAGCACCCCGGGACAGGGGGTATTTGGGGCAGACACCATATATTTT.

The CDR3 DNA is TGTGCCAGCAGCGACACGGGAGAGGAAGCTTTCTTT. It yields the protein CASSDTGEEAFF. The chain joins TRBV9 to TRBJ1-1, with D unresolved. CDR1 is SGDLS and CDR2 is YYNGEE in the germline V gene. Trimming took off 3 bases at V and 8 bases at J, with 11 bases between the two ends. The CDR3 extends over 12 amino acids.

Of note for this clone: This same CDR3 is encoded by further DNA sequences in the sample. V is TRBV5-6 and J is TRBJ1-2; 11 bases map to TRBD1. Trimming cost V 3 bases and J 5 bases; bases outside gene matches: 3. The germline CDR1 and CDR2 sequences are SGHDT and YYEEEE. CDR3 length: 14 residues. In nucleotides, the CDR3 is TGTGCCAGCAGCTCCGGGACAGGGGGTTATGGCTACACCTTC. This codes for CASSSGTGGYGYTF.

V is TRBV11-2 and J is TRBJ1-2; perhaps TRBD1 as D (5 bases). Germline CDR1 is SGHAT and CDR2 is FQNNGV. The length of the CDR3 is 13 residues. The V and J ends lost 4 bases and 4 bases respectively, with 10 bases between them. The CDR3 nucleotides are TGTGCCAGCAGCTCAGGGACCTTCTATGGCTACACCTTC. Translating it yields CASSSGTFYGYTF.

This chain joins TRBV6-5 and TRBJ1-5; the D is unclear. The CDR3 contains 13 residues. Looked up from germline, CDR1 is MNHEY and CDR2 is SVGAGI. Trimming took off 5 bases at V and 3 bases at J, with 8 bases between the two ends. CDR3 nucleotide sequence: TGTGCCAGCAGTCTCTCGATCAATCAGCCCCAGCATTTT. Protein sequence: CASSLSINQPQHF.

This rearrangement joins TRBV4-3 to TRBJ2-3; weak D call: TRBD2 (5 bases). The germline gives CDR1 LGHNA, CDR2 YSLEER. V was clipped by 1 base and J by 2 bases, with 13 bases between them. The CDR3 length is 16 residues. CDR3 bases: TGCGCCAGCAGCCAAGCCGGGGTTGGCCTCACAGATACGCAGTATTTT. Its protein is CASSQAGVGLTDTQYF.